The present T cell receptor (beta chain) was sequenced within a study of OX40 agonist ivuxolimab in advanced cancers. Overall study context: Patient treatment consisted of intravenous ivuxolimab administration every 2 weeks at 0.01 to 10 mg/kg.

The V end was cut by 6 bases, the J end by 5 bases, with 10 bases between. The germline V gene encodes CDR1 MNHEY and CDR2 SVGAGI. The CDR3 runs to 12 residues. The repertoire was sequenced with immunoSEQ multiplex PCR; TCRdb's copy has only in-frame clones and lacks some. The data contain approximately 70,000 clones, around 90% of them singletons. This chain uses TRBV6-5 with TRBJ1-1; D might be TRBD1 (5 bases). This specimen was CD4+ or CD8+ T cells sorted from blood, taken in a trial of the OX40 agonist ivuxolimab. The source of this sequence is an adult with an advanced solid tumor such as melanoma, head and neck, liver or kidney cancer. Here the CDR3 DNA reads TGTGCCAGCAGCCCGGGGGGGACTGAAGCTTTCTTT. Protein: CASSPGGTEAFF.